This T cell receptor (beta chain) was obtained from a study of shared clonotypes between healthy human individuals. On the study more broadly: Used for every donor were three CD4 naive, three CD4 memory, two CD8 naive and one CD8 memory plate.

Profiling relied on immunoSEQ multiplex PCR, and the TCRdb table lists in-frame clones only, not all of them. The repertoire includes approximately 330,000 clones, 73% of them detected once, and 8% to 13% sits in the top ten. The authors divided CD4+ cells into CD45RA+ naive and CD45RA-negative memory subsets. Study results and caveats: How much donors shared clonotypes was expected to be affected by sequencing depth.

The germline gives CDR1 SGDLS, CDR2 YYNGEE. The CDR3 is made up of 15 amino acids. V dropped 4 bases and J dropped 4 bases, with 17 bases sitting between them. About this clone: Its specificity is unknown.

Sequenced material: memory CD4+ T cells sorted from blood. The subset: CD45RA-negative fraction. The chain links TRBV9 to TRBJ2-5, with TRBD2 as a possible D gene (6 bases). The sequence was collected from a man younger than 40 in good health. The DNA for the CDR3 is TGTGCCAGCAGCCTCCGTCCGACTAGTGGAGAGACCCAGTACTTC. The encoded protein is CASSLRPTSGETQYF.